The 24 T cell receptor beta chains listed next were all sequenced from one sample in a study of control samples from healthy donors and cancer patients. TCRdb's copy holds only in-frame clones and misses some; the assay was immunoSEQ multiplex PCR. The repertoire holds about 250,000 clones, with about four fifths as singletons. Sequencing was carried out using PBMCs. The source of these receptors is a woman aged 55-70 years with lung cancer.

This clone has just one count. This sample includes further DNA sequences coding for the same CDR3. This chain links TRBV6-5 with TRBJ2-3; TRBD1 or TRBD2 may be the D gene (5 bases each). CDR1 and CDR2 from the germline V gene are MNHEY and SVGAGI. Trimming took 6 bases from V and 0 from J, leaving 7 bases between them. CDR3 length equals 13 residues. CDR3 in DNA: TGTGCCAGCAGGGGGACCAGCACAGATACGCAGTATTTT. As protein: CASRGTSTDTQYF.

The chain joins TRBV2 to TRBJ1-1; D not certain. V was shortened by 2 bases and J by 6 bases, with 13 bases between the two germline ends. There are 14 residues in the CDR3. Germline V gives CDR1 SNHLY, CDR2 FYNNEI. In nucleotides, the CDR3 is TGTGCCAGCAGTGAAAACGGCCCTGTCTCTGAAGCTTTCTTT. It translates to CASSENGPVSEAFF.

V gene TRBV18 combines with J gene TRBJ2-5; 10 bases are shared with TRBD1. CDR1 is KGHSH and CDR2 is LQKENI in the germline V gene. V gave up 3 bases and J gave up 4 bases; unmatched junction bases: 5. CDR3 length: 15 residues. CDR3 nucleotides: TGTGCCAGCTCACCGAGGACAGGGGGAAGAGAGACCCAGTACTTC. Residues: CASSPRTGGRETQYF.

The V gene is TRBV3-1 (or the pseudogene TRBV3-2), the J gene TRBJ2-1; D is ambiguous. The CDR3 length is 14 residues. The germline gives CDR1 LGHDT, CDR2 YNNKEL (reference sequence). Trimming took 0 bases from V and 12 from J, leaving 15 bases between them. In DNA form, the CDR3 reads TGTGCCAGCAGCCAAGATCTTGAGCCGGGCTCGCAGTTCTTC. It yields the protein CASSQDLEPGSQFF.

The chain uses TRBV25-1 and TRBJ1-4, with D possibly matching TRBD1 (6 bases). Trimming shortened V by 3 bases and J by 8 bases, and 19 bases separated the two germline ends. The CDR3 has 16 residues. Looked up from germline, CDR1 is MGHDK and CDR2 is SYGVNS. CDR3 sequence reads: CASSDSRQAIGEKLFF. DNA of the CDR3: TGTGCCAGCAGTGATTCCCGACAGGCAATCGGAGAAAAACTGTTTTTT. Complete variable domain (other parts from reference TRBV25-1 and TRBJ1-4): EADIYQTPRYLVIGTGKKITLECSQTMGHDKMYWYQQDPGMELHLIHYSYGVNSTEKGDLSSESTVSRIRTEHFPLTLESARPSHTSQYLCASSDSRQAIGEKLFFGSGTQLSVL.

This clone has just one count. The chain employs TRBV7-9 and TRBJ1-4; TRBD1 is a possible D gene (5 bases). The germline V gene has CDR1 SEHNR and CDR2 FQNEAQ (reference sequence). CDR3 size: 16 residues. Trimming shortened V by 1 base and J by 7 bases, and 16 bases separated the two germline ends. For the CDR3, the DNA is TGTGCCAGCAGCTTAGGCTTTGAGACAGCGTCTGAAAAACTGTTTTTT. Translation gives CASSLGFETASEKLFF.

This clone was recorded a few times. CDR3: CASSQGLKNEQFF. CDR3 DNA sequence: TGTGCCAGCAGCCAAGGGCTCAAGAATGAGCAGTTCTTC. This chain joins TRBV3-1 (or the pseudogene TRBV3-2) and TRBJ2-1, with D unresolved. The CDR3 is 13 amino acids. Germline-derived CDR1 and CDR2 are LGHDT and YNNKEL (reference sequence). Trimming cost V 1 base and J 7 bases, with 8 bases left between them.

This clone came up once. The chain uses TRBV2 and TRBJ2-3; perhaps D is TRBD1 or TRBD2 (5 bases each). The CDR3 is made up of 15 amino acids. Germline V gene sequence: CDR1 SNHLY, CDR2 FYNNEI. V lost 6 bases to trimming and J lost 0 bases, with 13 bases between them. The CDR3 loop is CASSLGGGSTDTQYF. In nucleotides, the CDR3 is TGTGCCAGCAGCCTCGGTGGGGGAAGCACAGATACGCAGTATTTT.

The genes are TRBV5-5 and TRBJ2-6, with TRBD1 matching 7 bases. The ends lost 6 bases at V and 0 bases at J; junction bases unmatched: 9. The CDR3 spans 17 residues. Germline CDR1 reads SGHKS; CDR2 reads YYEKEE (reference sequence). The CDR3 protein is CASTVGQPLSGANVLTF. The CDR3 bases are TGTGCCAGCACCGTGGGACAGCCTCTCTCTGGGGCCAACGTCCTGACTTTC.

The chain combines TRBV5-5 with TRBJ2-7; D call uncertain. V gave up 4 bases and J gave up 4 bases, with 15 bases separating them. Germline V lookup: CDR1 SGHKS, CDR2 YYEKEE (reference sequence). This CDR3 region has 14 residues. CDR3 in amino acids: CASSPRHTLYEQYF. The CDR3 nucleotides read TGTGCCAGCAGCCCGCGACACACGCTTTACGAGCAGTACTTC.

The chain joins TRBV24-1 to TRBJ2-2; a possible D gene is TRBD1 (5 bases). The V gene's germline CDR1 is KGHDR and CDR2 SFDVKD. The V end was cut by 3 bases, the J end by 4 bases, with 14 bases between. The CDR3 loop spans 16 amino acids. In DNA form, the CDR3 reads TGTGCCACCAGTGATAGACAGTCCTCGGGCACCGGGGAGCTGTTTTTT. It yields the protein CATSDRQSSGTGELFF.

V is TRBV7-8 and J is TRBJ1-4; 7 bases fit TRBD1. CDR1 is SGHVS, CDR2 FQNEAQ, per germline. J lost 0 bases, V lost 1 base, and 5 bases had no gene match. CDR3 length: 17 residues. The CDR3, as DNA: TGTGCCAGCAGCTTAGGGGGACAGAGTGCAACTAATGAAAAACTGTTTTTT. Amino acids: CASSLGGQSATNEKLFF.

The chain carries TRBV27 and TRBJ2-1, with D possibly being TRBD2 (5 bases). CDR3 length: 17 residues. The V end was cut by 3 bases, the J end by 6 bases, with 21 bases between. Germline V gene lookup returns CDR1 MNHEY and CDR2 SMNVEV (reference sequence). Written as DNA, the CDR3 is TGTGCCAGCAGTTTGATTAGCGCGGTTTCCAGCCTCAATGAGCAGTTCTTC. Protein product: CASSLISAVSSLNEQFF.

This chain links TRBV28 with TRBJ1-6; the match to TRBD1 covers 11 bases. The CDR3 totals 16 residues. V gave up 4 bases and J gave up 7 bases; unmatched junction bases: 6. Germline CDR1 MDHEN, CDR2 SYDVKM. The CDR3 nucleotides read TGTGCCAGCAGTTCACCTGGACAGGGGGCAAATTCACCCCTCCACTTT. Translation: CASSSPGQGANSPLHF.

This sequence joins TRBV3-1 (or the pseudogene TRBV3-2) and TRBJ2-1; no clear D gene. Germline V gene lookup returns CDR1 LGHDT and CDR2 YNNKEL (reference sequence). V lost 3 bases and J lost 8, with 8 bases in between. The CDR3 sequence is 12 residues long. CDR3 coding DNA: TGTGCCAGCAGCCACCTTGGGGATGAGCAGTTCTTC. Residues: CASSHLGDEQFF.

The J gene is TRBJ2-1, the V gene TRBV2, with 12 bases identical to TRBD2. Germline CDR1 SNHLY, CDR2 FYNNEI. The CDR3 runs to 19 residues. Losses at the gene ends were 6 bases for V and 8 bases for J; bases not matched to a gene: 20. The CDR3 spells CASRRSLAGGLKGGDEQFF. CDR3 sequence (DNA): TGTGCCAGCAGGAGAAGTCTAGCGGGGGGGCTTAAAGGTGGCGATGAGCAGTTCTTC.

V usage is TRBV23-1 and J usage is TRBJ1-2; possible D gene TRBD1, 5 bases. TRBV23-1 is an ORF, with its function uncertain. With 0 bases removed from V and 8 bases from J, the gap between germline ends came to 13 bases. This CDR3 spans 14 amino acids. CDR3: CASSQSDRLRGYTF. DNA of the CDR3: TGCGCCAGCAGTCAATCAGACAGACTGAGAGGCTACACCTTC.

The chain recombines TRBV3-1 (or the pseudogene TRBV3-2) with TRBJ2-1; the D gene is possibly TRBD2 (6 bases). The V end lost 4 bases, the J end lost 10 bases, and 11 bases lay between the germline ends. Per germline, CDR1 LGHDT and CDR2 YNNKEL (reference sequence). CDR3 length: 12 amino acids. CDR3 sequence (DNA): TGTGCCAGCAGCCTTTATAGCGGAGAGCAGTTCTTC. Protein sequence: CASSLYSGEQFF.

The chain recombines TRBV11-2 with TRBJ2-3; 9 bases agree with TRBD2. This CDR3 comprises 13 residues. Germline trimming cut 8 bases from V and 7 bases from J; bases unmatched to any gene: 7. Germline V gene lookup returns CDR1 SGHAT and CDR2 FQNNGV. CDR3 amino acids: CASGTSHTYTQYF. The CDR3 DNA sequence: TGTGCCAGCGGGACTAGCCATACTTATACGCAGTATTTT.

The chain combines TRBV20-1 with TRBJ1-2; D gene uncertain. The germline V gene has CDR1 DFQATT and CDR2 SNEGSKA (reference sequence). This CDR3 has 11 amino acids. The ends were cut back, 0 bases at V and 13 bases at J, with 12 bases in the middle. The CDR3 here is CSARDNEKGTF. CDR3 sequence (DNA): TGCAGTGCTAGAGATAACGAGAAAGGCACCTTC.

In its sample, this clone was seen once. The rearrangement links TRBV5-1 to TRBJ2-1, with 7 bases lining up with TRBD2. The V gene's germline CDR1 is SGHRS and CDR2 YFSETQ. This CDR3 has 16 residues. The junction had 9 bases not matched to a gene; V was cut back by 6 bases and J by 0 bases. For the CDR3, the DNA is TGCGCCAGCACCTCTGGGGGGGGGAGCTCCTACAATGAGCAGTTCTTC. Translation: CASTSGGGSSYNEQFF.

This rearrangement joins TRBV7-8 to TRBJ2-7; 8 bases are a match to TRBD1. J gave up 5 bases and V 5 bases, and 5 bases lay outside the gene matches. Germline lookup yields CDR1 SGHVS and CDR2 FQNEAQ. The CDR3 runs 13 residues. In DNA, the CDR3 is TGTGCCAGCAGCCAGGACAGGGTCCACGAGCAGTACTTC. It translates to CASSQDRVHEQYF.

The rearrangement links TRBV27 to TRBJ1-6, with D uncertain. The CDR3 sequence is 12 residues long. Germline values: CDR1 MNHEY, CDR2 SMNVEV (reference sequence). Trimming left V 5 bases short and J 7 bases short, with 6 bases between. The CDR3 DNA reads TGTGCCAGCAGTCTGGGGAATTCACCCCTCCACTTT. Residues: CASSLGNSPLHF.

For the CDR3, the DNA is TGTGCCAGCAGCTCCTTGGGGACTGATGAAAAACTGTTTTTT. Protein: CASSSLGTDEKLFF. This chain links TRBV5-4 with TRBJ1-4, with a tentative D call TRBD1 (5 bases). The length of the CDR3 is 14 residues. Germline loops: CDR1 SGHNT, CDR2 YYREEE (reference sequence). V lost 3 bases, J lost 6 bases, and 12 bases lay in between.